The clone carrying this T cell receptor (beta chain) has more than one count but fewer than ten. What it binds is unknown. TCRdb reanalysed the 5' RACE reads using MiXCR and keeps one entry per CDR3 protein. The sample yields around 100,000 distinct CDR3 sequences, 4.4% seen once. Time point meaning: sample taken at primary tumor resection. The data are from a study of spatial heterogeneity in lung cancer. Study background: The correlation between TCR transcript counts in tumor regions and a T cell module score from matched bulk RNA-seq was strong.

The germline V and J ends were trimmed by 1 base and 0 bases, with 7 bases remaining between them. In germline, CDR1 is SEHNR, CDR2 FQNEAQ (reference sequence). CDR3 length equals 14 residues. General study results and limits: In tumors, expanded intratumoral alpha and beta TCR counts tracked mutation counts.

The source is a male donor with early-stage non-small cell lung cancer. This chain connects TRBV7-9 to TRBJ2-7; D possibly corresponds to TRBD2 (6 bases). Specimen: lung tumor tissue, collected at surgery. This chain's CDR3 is CASSLGRGSYEQYF. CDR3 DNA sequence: TGTGCCAGCAGCTTAGGGAGGGGCTCCTACGAGCAGTACTTC.